This T cell receptor (beta chain) was identified during a study of blood T cell repertoires in COVID-19 (TCRdb year 2020). As for the study more broadly: Collaborator samples came from the United States, Italy and Spain and covered acute and convalescent phases of COVID-19. The material from the prospective study consisted of cDNA or gDNA derived from T cells, B-cell-depleted T cells, or PBMCs. The dataset comprised deeply sampled blood TCRbeta repertoires from subjects exposed to, actively infected with, or recovered from COVID-19. The repertoires were made available in a free public database intended to serve as a resource for research on the immune response to SARS-CoV-2. The samples were drawn from two sources: the first 160 participants of the ongoing ImmuneRACE study, and fewer than 1,500 subjects contributed by 6 global collaborators. The sample metadata nearly always contained a de-identified subject ID, COVID-19 status, age in years and sex. Where available, HLA class I and class II types were obtained from metadata supplied by the sample provider rather than from assay-based typing. Overall results and qualifications from the work: The quantity of clinical and demographic metadata differed by source and by participant and was supplied without curation.

TCRbeta CDR3 regions were amplified from genomic DNA using the immunoSEQ Assay, a bias-controlled multiplex PCR. On the study's bioinformatics: Nucleated cell counts per sample were estimated from amplification of reference gene primers within the assay. Sequence reads were collapsed and filtered to measure the absolute abundance of every unique TCRbeta CDR3 rearrangement. For each sample, productive Simpson clonality was calculated as the square root of Simpson's diversity index across productive rearrangements. TCRdb provides this immuneACCESS table in a form limited to in-frame rearrangements. Some clones are lacking; in checked studies, under half of them reflect an unresolved V gene, and why the rest are absent is not known. D and trimming were read from the DNA, whereas the V and J calls and clone size are those reported in that table. The sample table shows approximately 50,000 clones, and roughly 90% are seen once. Almost 4% of the sample goes to the ten largest clones.

Collaborating institutions collected whole blood in K2EDTA tubes following their own protocols. For TCRbeta analysis, collaborators shipped samples in one of three forms: frozen whole blood, isolated PBMCs, or DNA extracted from either of those sample types. As regards this clone: There is no known antigen for this receptor. Base qualities are missing; no much larger clone stands one base away.

V trim: 6 bases; J trim: 5 bases; unmatched bases: 9. The germline V gene encodes CDR1 SGHTA and CDR2 FQGTGA. The CDR3 spans 14 residues, from the cysteine through the phenylalanine. Of all the DNA, just the CDR3 is kept, 42 bases in frame from base 1. The receptor chain draws on TRBV7-3 and TRBJ2-5; 7 central nucleotides agree with TRBD2. The sequence was collected from a human donor in a cohort sampled during active COVID-19. Sample: peripheral blood. The CDR3 protein: CASSENGRRETQYF. The nucleotide sequence is given as TGTGCCAGCAGTGAGAACGGGAGGAGGGAGACCCAGTACTTC.